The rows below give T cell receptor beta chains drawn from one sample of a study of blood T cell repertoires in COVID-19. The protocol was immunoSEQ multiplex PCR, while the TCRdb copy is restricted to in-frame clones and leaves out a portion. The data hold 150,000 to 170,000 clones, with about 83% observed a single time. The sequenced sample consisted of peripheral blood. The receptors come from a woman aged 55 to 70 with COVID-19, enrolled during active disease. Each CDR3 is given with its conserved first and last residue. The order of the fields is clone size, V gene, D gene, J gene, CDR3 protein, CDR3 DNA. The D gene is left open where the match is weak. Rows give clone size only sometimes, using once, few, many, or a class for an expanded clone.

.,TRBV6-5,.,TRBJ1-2,CASSYRTNNYGYTF,TGTGCCAGCAGCTACCGTACAAACAACTATGGCTACACCTTC
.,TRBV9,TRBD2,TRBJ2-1,CASSVGAGSAAYEQFF,TGTGCCAGCAGCGTAGGAGCGGGATCGGCTGCGTATGAGCAGTTCTTC
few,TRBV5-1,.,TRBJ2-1,CASSLGAGSSYNEQFF,TGCGCCAGCAGCTTGGGGGCGGGGTCCTCCTACAATGAGCAGTTCTTC
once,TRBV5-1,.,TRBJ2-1,CASSPQGRYEQFF,TGCGCCAGCAGCCCACAGGGACGGTATGAGCAGTTCTTC
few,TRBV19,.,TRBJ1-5,CASILRGGVGDQPQHF,TGTGCCAGTATCCTCCGGGGGGGAGTGGGCGATCAGCCCCAGCATTTT
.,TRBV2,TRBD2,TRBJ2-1,CASSGLAGGFSYNEQFF,TGTGCCAGCAGTGGACTAGCGGGAGGTTTCTCCTACAATGAGCAGTTCTTC
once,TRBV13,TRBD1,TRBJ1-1,CASSSTGGQRMEAFF,TGTGCCAGCAGTTCCACAGGGGGACAGCGTATGGAAGCTTTCTTT
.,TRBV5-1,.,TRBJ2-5,CASSPATGVYETQYF,TGCGCCAGCAGTCCCGCGACAGGCGTCTATGAGACCCAGTACTTC
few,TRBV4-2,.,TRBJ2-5,CASSQLAAQETQYF,TGTGCCAGCAGCCAGTTAGCGGCACAAGAGACCCAGTACTTC
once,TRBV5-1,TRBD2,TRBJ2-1,CASRPLAGASYNEQFF,TGCGCCAGCAGACCCTTAGCGGGGGCCTCCTACAATGAGCAGTTCTTC
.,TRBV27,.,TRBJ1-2,CASSYGQGWGYTF,TGTGCCAGCAGTTATGGTCAGGGTTGGGGCTACACCTTC
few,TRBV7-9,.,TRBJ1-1,CASRLTDLTEAFF,TGTGCCAGCAGATTGACAGATCTCACTGAAGCTTTCTTT
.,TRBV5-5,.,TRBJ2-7,CASSLTPGSYDEQYF,TGTGCCAGCAGCTTGACCCCCGGGAGCTACGACGAGCAGTACTTC
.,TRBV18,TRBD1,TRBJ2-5,CASSLGQGEETQYF,TGTGCCAGCTCACTCGGACAGGGAGAAGAGACCCAGTACTTC
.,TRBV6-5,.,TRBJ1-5,CANKLAGVGQPQHF,TGTGCCAACAAGTTAGCGGGGGTAGGTCAGCCCCAGCATTTT
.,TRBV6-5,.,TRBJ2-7,CASSPPSDSAYEQYF,TGTGCCAGCAGCCCGCCGTCGGACAGTGCCTACGAGCAGTACTTC
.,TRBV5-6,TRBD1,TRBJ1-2,CASSLQGGANYGYTF,TGTGCCAGCAGCTTACAGGGGGGAGCTAACTATGGCTACACCTTC
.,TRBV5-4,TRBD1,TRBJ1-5,CATGTGTHQPQHF,TGTGCCACCGGGACAGGGACTCATCAGCCCCAGCATTTT
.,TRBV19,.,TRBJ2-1,CASSMGTYNEQFF,TGTGCCAGTAGTATGGGCACCTACAATGAGCAGTTCTTC
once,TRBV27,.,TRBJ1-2,CASSRTANYGYTF,TGTGCCAGCAGTCGGACAGCTAACTATGGCTACACCTTC
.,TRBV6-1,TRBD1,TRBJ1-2,CASSEARGRDGYTF,TGTGCCAGCAGTGAAGCGAGGGGGCGGGATGGCTACACCTTC
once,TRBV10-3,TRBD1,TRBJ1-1,CAASSDRQNTEAFF,TGTGCCGCCTCCTCGGACAGGCAGAACACTGAAGCTTTCTTT
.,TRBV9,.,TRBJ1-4,CASSVGKGRFIKEKLFF,TGTGCCAGCAGCGTAGGAAAGGGGAGGTTCATTAAGGAAAAACTGTTTTTT
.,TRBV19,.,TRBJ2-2,CASSIREGAGELFF,TGTGCCAGTAGTATTAGGGAGGGGGCCGGGGAGCTGTTTTTT
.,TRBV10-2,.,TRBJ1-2,CASSGFNYGYTF,TGCGCCAGCAGCGGGTTTAACTATGGCTACACCTTC
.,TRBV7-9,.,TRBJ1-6,CASSEQGQLNSPLHF,TGTGCCAGCAGCGAACAGGGCCAATTAAATTCACCCCTCCACTTT
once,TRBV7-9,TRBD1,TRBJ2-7,CASSLAGTGNYEQYF,TGTGCCAGCAGCTTAGCTGGGACAGGGAACTACGAGCAGTACTTC
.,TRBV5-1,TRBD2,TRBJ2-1,CASSLVGLAYNEQFF,TGCGCCAGCAGCTTGGTTGGACTAGCGTACAATGAGCAGTTCTTC
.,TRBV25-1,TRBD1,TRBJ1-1,CASNRQGGNTEAFF,TGTGCCAGCAACCGACAGGGGGGGAACACTGAAGCTTTCTTT
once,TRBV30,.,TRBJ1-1,CAWTQGWSTEAFF,TGTGCCTGGACCCAGGGTTGGAGCACTGAAGCTTTCTTT
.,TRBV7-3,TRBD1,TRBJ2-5,CASSSTGTGVETQYF,TGTGCCAGCAGCTCGACCGGGACAGGGGTGGAGACCCAGTACTTC
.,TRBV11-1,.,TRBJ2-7,CASSAGLYEQYF,TGTGCCAGCAGCGCGGGACTCTACGAGCAGTACTTC
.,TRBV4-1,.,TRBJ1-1,CASSRDEITEAFF,TGCGCCAGCAGCCGCGATGAAATTACTGAAGCTTTCTTT
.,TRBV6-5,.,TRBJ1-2,CASSRGHSYGYTF,TGTGCCAGCAGTCGAGGACACTCCTATGGCTACACCTTC
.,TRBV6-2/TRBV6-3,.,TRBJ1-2,CASSYFSGDGYGYTF,TGTGCCAGCAGTTACTTCTCGGGTGACGGCTATGGCTACACCTTC
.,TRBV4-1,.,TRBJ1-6,CASSQASGYNSPLHF,TGCGCCAGCAGCCAGGCCTCAGGGTATAATTCACCCCTCCACTTT
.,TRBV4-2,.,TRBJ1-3,CASSQDQGGNTIYF,TGTGCCAGCAGCCAAGATCAGGGGGGAAACACCATATATTTT
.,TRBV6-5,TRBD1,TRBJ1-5,CASSYGQGAQPQHF,TGTGCCAGCAGTTACGGACAGGGGGCGCAGCCCCAGCATTTT
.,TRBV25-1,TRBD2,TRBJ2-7,CASSKTGLAGTYEQYF,TGTGCCAGCAGTAAGACGGGACTAGCGGGGACCTACGAGCAGTACTTC
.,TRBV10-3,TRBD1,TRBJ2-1,CAISGTGGIQFF,TGTGCCATCAGCGGGACAGGGGGAATTCAGTTCTTC
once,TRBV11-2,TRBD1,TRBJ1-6,CASSRPGTGADNSPLHF,TGTGCCAGCAGCCGTCCCGGGACAGGGGCCGATAATTCACCCCTCCACTTT
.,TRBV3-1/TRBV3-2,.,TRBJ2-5,CASGGVGETQYF,TGTGCCAGTGGAGGGGTGGGGGAGACCCAGTACTTC
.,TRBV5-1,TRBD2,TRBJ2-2,CASSLVPSGNTGELFF,TGCGCCAGCAGCTTGGTCCCTAGCGGGAACACCGGGGAGCTGTTTTTT
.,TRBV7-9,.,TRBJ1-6,CASSLGDSRGVSLHF,TGTGCCAGCAGCTTAGGTGACAGCCGGGGGGTATCCCTCCACTTT
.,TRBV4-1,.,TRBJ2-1,CASSQVDGGPYNEQFF,TGCGCCAGCAGCCAAGTTGACGGGGGACCCTACAATGAGCAGTTCTTC